This T cell receptor (beta chain) is from a study of identifying expanded T cells in peripheral blood. Germline values: CDR1 LNHDA, CDR2 SQIVND (reference sequence). Trimming cost V 4 bases and J 1 base, with 13 bases left between them. This CDR3 has 15 amino acids. Whole-study findings and limits: Technical replicates showed around 1.3 changed clones; two weeks roughly 16; four weeks 19.

Assay: immunoSEQ multiplex PCR; the TCRdb copy retains only in-frame clones and omits some. The sample has over 100,000 clones, 88% seen once; the top ten hold just under 8.5%. With regard to this clone: Its antigen is still unknown.

Healthy donors had no documented immune events, such as infections, while sampled. This receptor was obtained from a person aged 18 to 75 in good health. The material sequenced was blood. This chain joins TRBV19 and TRBJ1-1, with TRBD1 as a possible D gene (6 bases). The CDR3 loop is CASSSPGTPNTEAFF. The CDR3 DNA reads TGTGCCAGTAGTAGTCCCGGGACACCGAACACTGAAGCTTTCTTT.